The 32 T cell receptor delta chains below all came from one sample that was sequenced in a study of gamma-delta chains in newborns, infants, children. TCRdb reanalyzed the reads using CATT. The sample holds about 5,000 delta-chain clones, under 4% seen once. Material for sequencing was blood. The receptor set was obtained from a child who was a newborn, infant or young child, either healthy, febrile or measles-vaccinated (not recorded which).

To note about this clone: A read error likely explains why the TCRdb protein, taken from a much larger clone, differs from this DNA's translation at residues 10 and 13; the protein shown is translated from the DNA. The genes are TRDV2 and TRDJ3, with D possibly being TRDD3 (6 bases). Per the germline V gene, CDR1 is GEAIGNYY and CDR2 is EKD. The CDR3 contains 19 residues. The CDR3 here is CACDSYWEGASWGTRQMFF. DNA of the CDR3: TGTGCCTGTGACAGCTACTGGGAGGGGGCCTCCTGGGGCACCCGACAGATGTTTTTC.

With respect to this clone: This could be a read error, since a much larger clone is one nucleotide away. The chain joins TRDV2 to TRDJ3; 10 nucleotides match TRDD3. The CDR3 totals 23 residues. Unmatched junction bases numbered 16, after V lost 0 bases and J lost 0 bases. CDR1 and CDR2 from the germline V gene are GEAIGNYY and EKD. CDR3 sequence: CACDTVHGTGGSLNSWDTRQMFF. CDR3 coding DNA: TGTGCCTGTGACACCGTTCATGGTACTGGGGGATCCCTTAACTCCTGGGACACCCGACAGATGTTTTTC.

Only a few counts were recorded for this clone. With only one base between it and a far larger clone, this is likely a read error. Additional DNA sequences in this sample encode the identical CDR3. The V gene is TRDV2, the J gene TRDJ2; 12 positions match TRDD3. Germline V gene sequence: CDR1 GEAIGNYY, CDR2 EKD. This CDR3 has 20 residues. V lost 5 bases and J lost 4; bases outside the gene matches: 19. CDR3 bases: TGTGCCTGTGTACCGTACTGGGGGATACTTGGGAGTCCGCAGACAGCACAACTCTTCTTT. This encodes CACVPYWGILGSPQTAQLFF.

On this clone itself: A far larger clone is off by one base, so a read error is likely. This sample also contains other DNA sequences that code for the same CDR3. This chain uses TRDV2 with TRDJ2; 13 bases map to TRDD3. In germline, CDR1 is GEAIGNYY, CDR2 EKD. The CDR3 contains 14 residues. CDR3 loop: CACDTGGYEAQLFF. In DNA, the CDR3 is TGTGCCTGCGACACTGGGGGATACGAAGCACAACTCTTCTTT.

Concerning this clone itself: TCRdb has a much larger clone's protein, which differs at residue 15 from the translation of this DNA, likely because of a read error; what is shown is the protein translated from the DNA. The CDR3 region is CALGYWGSSWDTRQVFF. The CDR3 coding sequence is TGTGCTCTTGGGTACTGGGGGAGCTCCTGGGACACCCGACAGGTGTTTTTC. The chain uses TRDV1 and TRDJ3, with 9 bases that match TRDD3. CDR1 is TSWWSYY and CDR2 is QGS in the germline V gene. The CDR3 has 17 residues.

This clone showed up just a few times. The amino acid sequence in TCRdb belongs to a much larger clone and departs from this DNA's translation at residue 9, likely a sequencing read error; the sequence shown is translated from the DNA. The rearrangement joins TRDV2 to TRDJ2; the D gene is possibly TRDD3 (6 bases). There are 14 residues in the CDR3. Deletions cut 2 bases from V and 7 bases from J, with 13 bases between. Germline V gives CDR1 GEAIGNYY, CDR2 EKD. In DNA, the CDR3 is TGTGCCTGTGACATGGGGGGCCCGATAGCACAACTCTTCTTT. This gives the protein CACDMGGPIAQLFF.

Turning to this clone: The protein TCRdb gives is from a much larger clone and does not agree with this DNA's translation at residue 14, likely a read error; the protein shown here comes from the DNA. The chain joins TRDV2 to TRDJ1; 7 bases line up with TRDD3. CDR3 length equals 16 residues. Germline lookup yields CDR1 GEAIGNYY and CDR2 EKD. This chain's CDR3 is CACDTGGGSYTDKPIF. DNA of the CDR3: TGTGCCTGTGACACAGGAGGGGGATCGTACACCGATAAACCCATCTTT.

This clone has more than one count but fewer than ten. The protein TCRdb gives is from a much larger clone and does not agree with this DNA's translation at residue 14, likely a read error; the protein shown here comes from the DNA. J is TRDJ3 and V is TRDV2; D might be TRDD3 (5 bases). Germline loops: CDR1 GEAIGNYY, CDR2 EKD. CDR3 length equals 18 residues. The DNA for the CDR3 is TGTGCCTGTGACCCCTTAACTCCACACTCCTGGGACACCCAACAGATGTTTTTC. Its translation: CACDPLTPHSWDTQQMFF.

This clone was detected only a few times. A much larger clone lies a single base off, so this may be a read error. The chain links TRDV2 to TRDJ1; 13 positions agree with TRDD3. Trimming took 5 bases from V and 0 from J; bases not matched to a gene: 11. This CDR3 comprises 18 residues. Germline assignment: CDR1 GEAIGNYY and CDR2 EKD. CDR3 protein: CACGLLLGDTPYTDKLIF. The DNA for the CDR3 is TGTGCCTGTGGCCTACTACTGGGGGATACGCCGTACACCGATAAACTCATCTTT.

This clone was counted a few times. This likely traces to a read error, being one base from a far larger clone. The V and J genes are TRDV2 and TRDJ2, with 7 positions matching TRDD3. The CDR3 loop spans 16 amino acids. V shed 3 bases and J 0 bases; nucleotides not matched to a gene: 6. Germline loops: CDR1 GEAIGNYY, CDR2 EKD. DNA for the CDR3: TGTGCCTGTGACGCCTGGGGGTTTTCTTTGACAGCACAACTCTTCTTT. It codes for CACDAWGFSLTAQLFF.

Worth noting for this clone: A much more abundant neighbour one base away suggests this may be a read error. The J gene is TRDJ1, the V gene TRDV2; 8 nucleotides match TRDD3. Germline CDR1 GEAIGNYY, CDR2 EKD. The CDR3 runs 17 residues. DNA for the CDR3: TGTGCCTGTGACACTGGGGGATTCATTACGGTCACCGGTAAACTCATCTTT. It codes for CACDTGGFITVTGKLIF.

About this clone itself: A read error is the likely source, as a far larger clone sits one nucleotide away. This same CDR3 is encoded by further DNA sequences in the sample. The chain uses TRDV2 and TRDJ1; 12 bases fit TRDD3. Germline CDR1 is GEAIGNYY and CDR2 is EKD. The CDR3 is 17 amino acids. DNA for the CDR3: TGTGCCTGTGACACGGGTCTGGGGGATACGCGTCCCGATAAACTCATTTTT. This encodes CACDTGLGDTRPDKLIF.

On this clone: TCRdb's protein, taken from a much larger clone, differs from this DNA's translation at residue 5, likely owing to a read error; the protein displayed comes from the DNA. This rearrangement joins TRDV2 to TRDJ1; 13 bases fit TRDD3. The CDR3 extends over 18 amino acids. Germline-derived CDR1 and CDR2 are GEAIGNYY and EKD. Losses at the gene ends were 3 bases for V and 0 bases for J; bases not matched to a gene: 9. CDR3 nucleotide sequence: TGTGCCTGTGACCCACTACTGGGGGATACGCCGTACACCGATAAACTCATCTTT. Encoded protein: CACDPLLGDTPYTDKLIF.

Concerning this clone: The protein TCRdb gives is from a much larger clone and does not agree with this DNA's translation at residue 15, likely a read error; the protein shown here comes from the DNA. This sequence joins TRDV2 and TRDJ3; 10 bases are shared with TRDD3. Per germline, CDR1 GEAIGNYY and CDR2 EKD. The CDR3 is made up of 20 amino acids. The CDR3 reads CACDTVLGDRSSWDARQMFF. CDR3 coding DNA: TGTGCCTGTGACACCGTACTGGGGGATCGGTCCTCCTGGGACGCCCGACAGATGTTTTTC.

This clone was seen a few times. A far bigger clonotype differs at one base, so this is likely a read error. The sample carries other DNA sequences with the same CDR3. As DNA, the CDR3 is TGTGCCTGTGACACCGGGGGATACGAAGCACAACTCTTCTTT. Residues: CACDTGGYEAQLFF. V and J are TRDV2 and TRDJ2, with 10 bases identical to TRDD3. V shed 0 bases and J 7 bases; nucleotides not matched to a gene: 1. CDR1 GEAIGNYY and CDR2 EKD come from the germline V gene. CDR3 length: 14 residues.

This clone has only a few counts. Being one base from a much bigger clone, this may be a read error. The rearrangement uses TRDV2 and TRDJ3; TRDD3 matches 10 bases. The CDR3 runs 25 residues. The junction had 25 bases not matched to a gene; V was cut back by 3 bases and J by 0 bases. Germline lookup yields CDR1 GEAIGNYY and CDR2 EKD. As DNA, the CDR3 is TGTGCCTGTGACGCCTCCCGCGTTACTACTGACCTGGGGGATAGGAGCTCCTGGGACACCCGACAGATGTTTTTC. Translated: CACDASRVTTDLGDRSSWDTRQMFF.

To note about this clone: This likely traces to a read error, being one base from a far larger clone. This CDR3 is also generated by other DNA sequences in the sample. The chain carries TRDV2 and TRDJ2, with 11 bases identical to TRDD3. From germline, CDR1 is GEAIGNYY and CDR2 EKD. This CDR3 region has 15 residues. CDR3 in DNA: TGTGCCTGTGACACAGTGGGGGATACGACAGCGCAACTCTTCTTT. The encoded protein is CACDTVGDTTAQLFF.

The table lists this clone with a few counts. TCRdb pairs this DNA with a much larger clone's protein that differs at residue 8, likely a read error; the protein shown was translated from the DNA. The gene calls are TRDV2 and TRDJ3; the D is unclear. Germline loops: CDR1 GEAIGNYY, CDR2 EKD. The CDR3 length is 17 residues. V gave up 0 bases and J gave up 2 bases, with 10 bases separating them. In DNA, the CDR3 is TGTGCCTGTGACACCGGTGGCAGACCCTGGGACACCCGACAGATGTTTTTC. It encodes CACDTGGRPWDTRQMFF.

As regards this clone: Translating this DNA gives a protein that differs at residue 5 from the TCRdb one, which belongs to a much larger clone; a read error is likely, and the protein shown is this translation. The V and J genes are TRDV3 and TRDJ2; 12 positions match TRDD3. The CDR3 consists of 15 residues. Germline V gene lookup returns CDR1 TVYSNPD and CDR2 GDNSRS (reference sequence). The J segment lost 8 bases and the V segment lost 4 bases, leaving 11 bases of the junction unmatched. DNA for the CDR3: TGTGCCTGCCCGACTACTGGGGGATACACGGCACAACTCTTCTTT. It is translated as CACPTTGGYTAQLFF.

As concerns this clone: The translation of this DNA and the TCRdb protein of a much larger clone differ at residue 3, probably owing to a read error; the protein shown here is translated from the DNA. The chain carries TRDV1 and TRDJ3; TRDD3 matches at 10 bases. The CDR3 consists of 18 residues. Germline V gene sequence: CDR1 TSWWSYY, CDR2 QGS. The CDR3 bases are TGTGCTCCTGGGGAAGTACTGGGGGATTCCTGGGACACCCGACAGATGTTTTTC. It translates to CAPGEVLGDSWDTRQMFF.

This clone was recorded a few times. It differs at one base from a far larger clone, so likely a read error. Distinct nucleotide sequences in the sample also encode this CDR3. The V and J genes are TRDV2 and TRDJ3; 10 positions match TRDD3. There are 16 residues in the CDR3. Germline loops: CDR1 GEAIGNYY, CDR2 EKD. In DNA form, the CDR3 reads TGTGCCTGTGACGTACTGGGGGATTGGGACACCCGTCAGATGTTTTTC. Translated, it gives CACDVLGDWDTRQMFF.

A few counts support this clone. TCRdb shows a much larger clone's protein in place of this DNA's translation, and the two differ at residue 3, likely through a read error; the protein shown is translated from the DNA. Within the sample, other DNA sequences also encode this same CDR3. V and J are TRDV2 and TRDJ3; 8 nucleotides agree with TRDD3. Germline assignment: CDR1 GEAIGNYY and CDR2 EKD. The CDR3 extends over 17 amino acids. Here the CDR3 reads CARDTWGSSWDTRQMFF. Here the CDR3 DNA reads TGTGCCCGTGACACCTGGGGGAGCTCCTGGGACACCCGACAGATGTTTTTC.

Concerning this clone itself: TCRdb's protein, taken from a much larger clone, differs from this DNA's translation at residue 6, likely owing to a read error; the protein displayed comes from the DNA. The V call is TRDV2, the J call TRDJ2; D is undetermined. V lost 5 bases and J 0 bases, leaving 12 bases between the germline ends. The CDR3 totals 15 residues. The V gene's germline CDR1 is GEAIGNYY and CDR2 EKD. CDR3 DNA sequence: TGTGCCTGTGTCCGTTGGGCCTCTTTGACAGCACAACTCTTCTTT. Translating gives CACVRWASLTAQLFF.

This clone has ten or more counts. Just one base apart from a much larger clone, this may be a read error. The chain is built from TRDV2 and TRDJ2; 12 bases agree with TRDD3. The CDR3 is 19 residues long. Germline CDR1 is GEAIGNYY and CDR2 is EKD. The CDR3 protein is CACDTVTGGYSGLTAHLFF. The CDR3 coding sequence is TGTGCCTGTGACACGGTTACTGGGGGATACAGCGGTTTGACAGCACACCTCTTCTTT.

Comment on this clone: Within the sample, other DNA sequences also encode this same CDR3. This sequence joins TRAV29/DV5 and TRDJ2, with 12 positions matching TRDD3. The CDR3 totals 24 residues. Per the germline V gene, CDR1 is NSMFDY and CDR2 is ISSIKDK. CDR3 sequence: CSAIRWSSTRTGGYTGALTAQLFF. The CDR3 nucleotides read TGTTCTGCAATCCGATGGTCCTCTACCCGTACTGGGGGATACACCGGAGCTTTGACAGCACAACTCTTCTTT. The full variable domain, in which reference TRAV29/DV5 and TRDJ2 provide the parts outside the CDR3, is DQQVKQNSPSLSVQEGRISILNCDYTNSMFDYFLWYKKYPAEGPTFLISISSIKDKNEDGRFTVFLNKSAKHLSLHIVPSQPGDSAVYFCSAIRWSSTRTGGYTGALTAQLFFGKGTQLIVEP.

This clone turned up a few times. This may be a read error, as it is one base from a much larger clone. Other nucleotide sequences in the sample specify the same CDR3. The chain couples TRDV1 to TRDJ3; the D is unclear. CDR1 is TSWWSYY, CDR2 QGS, per germline. With 0 bases removed from V and 0 bases from J, the gap between germline ends came to 24 bases. CDR3 length: 23 amino acids. In DNA, the CDR3 is TGTGCTCTTGGGGAACTCGTTTACGCCGGTCGGGAGAGTCGCTCCTGGGACACCCGACAGATGTTTTTC. Protein: CALGELVYAGRESRSWDTRQMFF.

This clone was observed a few times. Possible read error: a much larger clone is one base away. This sample includes further DNA sequences coding for the same CDR3. This chain uses TRDV2 with TRDJ3, with 7 bases identical to TRDD3. Germline assignment: CDR1 GEAIGNYY and CDR2 EKD. The CDR3 is 19 amino acids. This CDR3 is CACDTVGGSSSWDTRQMFF. DNA for the CDR3: TGTGCCTGTGACACCGTCGGGGGATCTAGCTCCTGGGACACCCGACAGATGTTTTTT.

A word on this clone: TCRdb's protein, taken from a much larger clone, differs from this DNA's translation at residue 5, likely owing to a read error; the protein displayed comes from the DNA. CDR3 loop: CACDAVAGLWDTRQMFF. The CDR3 DNA is TGTGCCTGTGACGCCGTGGCTGGACTCTGGGACACCCGACAGATGTTTTTC. The V call is TRDV2, the J call TRDJ3, with unresolved D. In germline, CDR1 is GEAIGNYY, CDR2 EKD. Between the trimmed V and J ends, which lost 3 bases and 3 bases, there was a span of 14 bases. The CDR3 extends over 17 amino acids.

This clone was observed a handful of times. A read error likely explains this, since a far larger clone differs by one base. The genes are TRDV2 and TRDJ3; D is undetermined. V was pared by 0 bases and J by 5 bases, with 19 bases between. CDR1 is GEAIGNYY, CDR2 EKD, per germline. The CDR3 extends over 19 amino acids. The CDR3 bases are TGTGCCTGTGACACCGTACGGCCCCTCGTCGCCCGGGACACCCGACAGATGTTTTTC. This sequence encodes CACDTVRPLVARDTRQMFF.

Turning to this clone: This is likely an artifact of a read error, given a far larger clone one base away. The same CDR3 arises from other DNA sequences in this sample as well. The rearrangement links TRAV29/DV5 to TRDJ2, with TRDD3 identical over 8 bases. With 0 bases clipped from V and 0 bases from J, the junction kept 13 bases outside the gene matches. The CDR3 spans 19 residues. The germline CDR1 and CDR2 sequences are NSMFDY and ISSIKDK. The DNA for the CDR3 is TGTGCAGCAAGCGCTCCTAATACTGGGGGCCGTTCTTTGACAGCACAACTCTTCTTT. This encodes CAASAPNTGGRSLTAQLFF.

The chain uses TRDV2 and TRDJ3, with TRDD3 matching over 7 bases. Germline CDR1 is GEAIGNYY and CDR2 is EKD. The trim removed 0 bases at V and 0 bases at J, leaving 7 bases unmatched. The CDR3 sequence is 19 residues long. The CDR3 sequence: CACDTWGDRSSWDTRQMFF. CDR3 in DNA: TGTGCCTGTGACACCTGGGGGGATCGAAGCTCCTGGGACACCCGACAGATGTTTTTC.

By share, this clone ranks as medium-sized. The chain is built from TRDV2 and TRDJ3; 11 nucleotides match TRDD3. This CDR3 has 17 residues. CDR1 and CDR2 (germline): GEAIGNYY, EKD. J gave up 5 bases and V 3 bases, and 5 bases lay outside the gene matches. CDR3 bases: TGTGCCTGTGACTGGGGGATACGCTGGGGGGACACCCGACAGATGTTTTTC. Its protein is CACDWGIRWGDTRQMFF.